Listed below are T cell receptor beta chains from one sample, sequenced in a study of immune evolution from preneoplasia to lung adenocarcinoma. Produced via immunoSEQ multiplex PCR; TCRdb's table is partial and in-frame only. The sample lists roughly 35,000 clones; roughly 74% were seen once. The sequenced sample was FFPE invasive lung adenocarcinoma tissue. These receptors were collected from a person aged 55 to 75 with lung adenocarcinoma. Each CDR3 is given without its conserved first and last residue.

TRBJ1-2	TRBV30	ACRTPPQGGYT
TRBJ2-1	TRBV5-4	ASSFPGSEQF
TRBJ1-1	TRBV5-1	ASSLARTGKTEAF
TRBJ2-3	TRBV4-2	ASSQGESGRTDTQY
TRBJ2-7	TRBV6-5	ASGSAGGGSYEQY
TRBJ2-6	TRBV27	ASSSFSGANVLT
TRBJ2-5	TRBV5-5	ASSPGFTQETQY
TRBJ2-7	TRBV7-9	ASSFTGDEQY
TRBJ2-5	TRBV18	ASSPDRQETQY
TRBJ2-7	TRBV5-8	ASSFIGSGTYEQY
TRBJ2-7	TRBV28	ASKSFWRERSYEQY
TRBJ2-1	TRBV7-2	ASSPRLAGREQF
TRBJ2-2	TRBV5-1	ASSLGYGTGELF
TRBJ2-4	TRBV6-6	ASSYSRGGEDIQY
TRBJ2-7	TRBV6-6	ASIQTGSYEQY
TRBJ2-7	TRBV6-6	ASSYDSEQY
TRBJ1-1	TRBV2	ASILVAEAF
TRBJ1-4	TRBV7-9	ASSLNRAHEKLF
TRBJ2-6	TRBV7-3	ASSSHRGVGANVLT
TRBJ2-1	TRBV15	ATSRDPQTRQF
TRBJ1-1	TRBV27	ASSSKQGLNTEAF
TRBJ1-2	TRBV4-1	ASSQETGRDYGYT
TRBJ2-7	TRBV9	ASSGNTGGSYEQY